This T cell receptor (beta chain) was identified during a study of CD8 T cells in ankylosing spondylitis. Quantitative 5'-RACE with molecular barcodes generated TCR beta libraries. In TCRdb, the 5' RACE reads were re-called with MiXCR into one record per CDR3 protein. Counted here are about 400,000 distinct CDR3 sequences, under 25% occurring once; the ten biggest clones make up 16%. Findings and limits, study-wide: Among TCR beta sequences, a motif of several highly homologous variants appeared characteristic of ankylosing spondylitis blood. It was reported that disease-linked clones were significantly enriched in matched ankylosing spondylitis synovial fluid.

With respect to this clonotype: Antigen: not known.

The CDR3 is 13 amino acids. CDR1 SQVTM and CDR2 ANQGSEA come from the germline V gene. Trimming took 7 bases from V and 2 from J; bases not matched to a gene: 7. What was sequenced was blood, either unsorted or a sorted T cell fraction (not recorded which). This rearrangement joins TRBV29-1 to TRBJ1-1; 7 bases map to TRBD1. This TCR derives from a male donor with ankylosing spondylitis. CDR3 loop: CSAGGRTNTEAFF. The CDR3 DNA sequence: TGCAGCGCAGGGGGGAGAACCAACACTGAAGCTTTCTTT.